Detailed here is one TCR beta chain. Its antigen remains unknown. This sample was included in a study of shared clonotypes between healthy human individuals. Study-wide points: The sampled material consisted only of blood, and tissue repertoires are likely to differ.

Donors were healthy HIV-negative adults without recent acute infections or vaccinations. Germline CDR1 is SGDLS and CDR2 is YYNGEE. Trimming shortened V by 0 bases and J by 6 bases, and 16 bases separated the two germline ends. The CDR3 has 16 amino acids. Each cell subset's genomic DNA was divided evenly among several immunoSEQ plates. PCR replicates from unsorted PBMC used about 290 ng DNA, and this amount was approximately 30,000 T cell genomes. Assay used: immunoSEQ multiplex PCR; TCRdb lists only in-frame clones, some missing. The data contain about half a million clones, 70% to 80% of them singletons.

The chain links TRBV9 to TRBJ2-1; maybe TRBD1 (6 bases). This clonotype originated in a woman between 40 and 55 years old in good health. Some clones in this sample may be carry-over from other donors' samples. Material: PBMCs. CDR3 amino acids: CASSVDGGRKGNEQFF. For the CDR3, the DNA is TGTGCCAGCAGCGTAGATGGGGGCCGTAAAGGCAATGAGCAGTTCTTC.